This T cell receptor beta chain was documented in a study of identical twins. Germline V gene sequence: CDR1 SGHVS, CDR2 FQNEAQ. The length of the CDR3 is 14 residues. With 5 bases removed from V and 12 bases from J, the gap between germline ends came to 17 bases. TCRdb re-analysed the 5' RACE reads in MiXCR, keeping a single row per CDR3 protein. The sample records under 800,000 distinct CDR3 sequences, roughly 20% being singletons. The same sample was also used in a study of T cells expressing NK-cell markers.

The chain carries TRBV7-8 and TRBJ1-6; no clear D. Sequencing was carried out using PBMCs. This TCR derives from a woman in her late teens or twenties in good health. CDR3 DNA: TGTGCCAGCAGCCTGCATAGGACCCAGCAACCCCTCCACTTT. Amino acid sequence: CASSLHRTQQPLHF.